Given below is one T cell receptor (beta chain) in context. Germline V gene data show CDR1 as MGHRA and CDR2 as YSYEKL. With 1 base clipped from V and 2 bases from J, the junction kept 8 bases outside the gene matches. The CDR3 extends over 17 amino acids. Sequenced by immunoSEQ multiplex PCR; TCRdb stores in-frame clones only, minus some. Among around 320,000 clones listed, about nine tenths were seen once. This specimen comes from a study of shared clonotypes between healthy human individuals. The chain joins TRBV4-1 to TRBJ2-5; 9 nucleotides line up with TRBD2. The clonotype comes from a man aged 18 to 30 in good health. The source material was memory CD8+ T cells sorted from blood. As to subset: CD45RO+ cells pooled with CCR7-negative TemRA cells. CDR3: CASSQAPGLAFQETQYF. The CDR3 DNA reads TGCGCCAGCAGCCAAGCACCGGGACTAGCATTTCAAGAGACCCAGTACTTC.